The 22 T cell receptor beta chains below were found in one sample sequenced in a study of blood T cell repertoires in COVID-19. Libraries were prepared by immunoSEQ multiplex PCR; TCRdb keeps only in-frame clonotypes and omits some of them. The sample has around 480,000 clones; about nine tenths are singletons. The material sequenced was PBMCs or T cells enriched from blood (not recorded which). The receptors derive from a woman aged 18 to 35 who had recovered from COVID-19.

The CDR3 DNA reads TGTGCCAGTAGTATTAGGAGGGGCGTGGGGAGCAATCAGCCCCAGCATTTT. Translating it yields CASSIRRGVGSNQPQHF. V gene TRBV19 combines with J gene TRBJ1-5, with a tentative D call TRBD1 (5 bases). CDR3 length: 17 residues. CDR1 LNHDA and CDR2 SQIVND come from the germline V gene (reference sequence). The ends were cut back, 3 bases at V and 1 base at J, with 16 bases in the middle. The whole variable domain, remainder taken from reference TRBV19 and TRBJ1-5, is DGGITQSPKYLFRKEGQNVTLSCEQNLNHDAMYWYRQDPGQGLRLIYYSQIVNDFQKGDIAEGYSVSREKKESFPLTVTSAQKNPTAFYLCASSIRRGVGSNQPQHFGDGTRLSIL.

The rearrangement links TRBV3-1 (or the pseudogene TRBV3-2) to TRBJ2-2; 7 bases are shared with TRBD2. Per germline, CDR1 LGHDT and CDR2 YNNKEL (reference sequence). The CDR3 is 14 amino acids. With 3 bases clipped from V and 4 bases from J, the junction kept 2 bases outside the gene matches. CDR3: CASSQLAVTGELFF. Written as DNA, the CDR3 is TGTGCCAGCAGCCAGCTAGCGGTCACCGGGGAGCTGTTTTTT.

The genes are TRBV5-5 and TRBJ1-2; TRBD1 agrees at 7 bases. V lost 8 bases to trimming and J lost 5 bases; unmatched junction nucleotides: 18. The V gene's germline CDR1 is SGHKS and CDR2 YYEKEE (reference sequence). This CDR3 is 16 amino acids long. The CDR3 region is CASSRDSGSSGYGYTF. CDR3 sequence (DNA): TGTGCCAGTTCCCGGGACAGCGGCTCAAGTGGGTATGGCTACACCTTC.

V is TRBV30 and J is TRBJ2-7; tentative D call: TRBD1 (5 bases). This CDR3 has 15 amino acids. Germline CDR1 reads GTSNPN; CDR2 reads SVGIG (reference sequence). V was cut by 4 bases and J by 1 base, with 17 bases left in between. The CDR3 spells CAWTLGAGISYEQYF. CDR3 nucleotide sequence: TGTGCCTGGACCCTAGGGGCAGGGATTTCCTACGAGCAGTACTTC.

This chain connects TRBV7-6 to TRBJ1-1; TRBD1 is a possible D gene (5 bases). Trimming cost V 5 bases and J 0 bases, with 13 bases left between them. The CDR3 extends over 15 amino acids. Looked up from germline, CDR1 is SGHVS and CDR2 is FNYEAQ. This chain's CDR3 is CASSPPGGMNTEAFF. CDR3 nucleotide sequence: TGTGCCAGCAGCCCCCCCGGGGGGATGAACACTGAAGCTTTCTTT.

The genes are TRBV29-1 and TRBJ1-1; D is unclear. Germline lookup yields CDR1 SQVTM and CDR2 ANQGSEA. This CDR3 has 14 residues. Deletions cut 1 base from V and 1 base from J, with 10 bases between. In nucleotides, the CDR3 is TGCAGCGTTGAAGGGCGGGCCTGGAACACTGAAGCTTTCTTT. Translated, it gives CSVEGRAWNTEAFF.

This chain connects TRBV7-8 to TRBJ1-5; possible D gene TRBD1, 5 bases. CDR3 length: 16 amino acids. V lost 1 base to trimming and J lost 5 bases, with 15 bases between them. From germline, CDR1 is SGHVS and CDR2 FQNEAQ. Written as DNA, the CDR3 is TGTGCCAGCAGCTTAGGACCGGGTCAGGGTTATCAGCCCCAGCATTTT. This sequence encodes CASSLGPGQGYQPQHF.

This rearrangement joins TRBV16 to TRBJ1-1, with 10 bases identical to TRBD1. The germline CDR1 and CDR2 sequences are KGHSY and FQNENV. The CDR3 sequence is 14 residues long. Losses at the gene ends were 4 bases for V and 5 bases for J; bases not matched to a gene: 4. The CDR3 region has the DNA TGTGCCAGCAGCCTAAGGGACAGGGGAACTGAAGCTTTCTTT. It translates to CASSLRDRGTEAFF.

In DNA form, the CDR3 reads TGTGCCAGCAACAAGGGACAGGGGAACTATGGCTACACCTTC. Translation: CASNKGQGNYGYTF. The chain carries TRBV9 and TRBJ1-2; 10 nucleotides align to TRBD1. Trimming removed 6 bases from V and 2 bases from J; junction bases left unmatched: 4. This CDR3 is 14 amino acids long. Germline V gene lookup returns CDR1 SGDLS and CDR2 YYNGEE.

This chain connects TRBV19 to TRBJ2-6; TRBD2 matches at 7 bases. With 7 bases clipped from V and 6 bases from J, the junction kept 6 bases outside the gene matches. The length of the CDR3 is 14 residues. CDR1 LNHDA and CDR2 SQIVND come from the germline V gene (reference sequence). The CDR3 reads CASKTGGTANVLTF. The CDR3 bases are TGTGCCAGTAAGACGGGGGGAACGGCCAACGTCCTGACTTTC.

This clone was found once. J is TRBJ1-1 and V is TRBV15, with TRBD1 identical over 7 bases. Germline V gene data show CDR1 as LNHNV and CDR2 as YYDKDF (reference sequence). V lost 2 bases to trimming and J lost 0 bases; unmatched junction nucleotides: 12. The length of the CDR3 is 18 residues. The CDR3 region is CATSRRYPGGGMNTEAFF. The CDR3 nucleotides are TGTGCCACCAGCAGACGATACCCGGGAGGGGGCATGAACACTGAAGCTTTCTTT.

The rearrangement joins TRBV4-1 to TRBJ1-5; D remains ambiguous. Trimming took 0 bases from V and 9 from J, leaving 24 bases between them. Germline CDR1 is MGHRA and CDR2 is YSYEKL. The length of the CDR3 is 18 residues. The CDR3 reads CASSQDRRPAGRTWPQHF. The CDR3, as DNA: TGCGCCAGCAGCCAAGATAGGCGCCCAGCAGGTCGTACTTGGCCCCAGCATTTT.

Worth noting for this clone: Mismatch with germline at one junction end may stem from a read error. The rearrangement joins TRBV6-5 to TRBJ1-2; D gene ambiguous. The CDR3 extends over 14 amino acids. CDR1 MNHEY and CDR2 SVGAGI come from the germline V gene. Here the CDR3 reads CASSPRYANDGYTF. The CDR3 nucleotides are TGTGCCAGCAGTCCCCGTTACGCTAACGATGGCTACACCTTC.

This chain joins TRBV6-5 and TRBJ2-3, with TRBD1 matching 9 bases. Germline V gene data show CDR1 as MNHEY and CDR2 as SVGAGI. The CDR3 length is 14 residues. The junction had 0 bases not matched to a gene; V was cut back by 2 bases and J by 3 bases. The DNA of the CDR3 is TGTGCCAGCAGTTACGGACAGGGGACAGATACGCAGTATTTT. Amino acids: CASSYGQGTDTQYF.

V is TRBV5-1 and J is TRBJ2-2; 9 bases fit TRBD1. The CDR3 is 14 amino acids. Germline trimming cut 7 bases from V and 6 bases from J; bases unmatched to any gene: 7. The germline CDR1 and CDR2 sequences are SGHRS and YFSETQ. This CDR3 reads CASEGTGLSGELFF. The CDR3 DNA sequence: TGCGCCAGCGAAGGGACAGGGCTGTCCGGGGAGCTGTTTTTT.

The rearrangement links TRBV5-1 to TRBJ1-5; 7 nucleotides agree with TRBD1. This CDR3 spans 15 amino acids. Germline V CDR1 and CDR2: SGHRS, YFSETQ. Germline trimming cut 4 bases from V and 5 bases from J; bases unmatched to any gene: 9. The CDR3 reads CASSLGGVEDQPQHF. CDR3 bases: TGCGCCAGCAGCCTAGGGGGCGTGGAGGATCAGCCCCAGCATTTT. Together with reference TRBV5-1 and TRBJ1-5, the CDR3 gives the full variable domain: KAGVTQTPRYLIKTRGQQVTLSCSPISGHRSVSWYQQTPGQGLQFLFEYFSETQRNKGNFPGRFSGRQFSNSRSEMNVSTLELGDSALYLCASSLGGVEDQPQHFGDGTRLSIL.

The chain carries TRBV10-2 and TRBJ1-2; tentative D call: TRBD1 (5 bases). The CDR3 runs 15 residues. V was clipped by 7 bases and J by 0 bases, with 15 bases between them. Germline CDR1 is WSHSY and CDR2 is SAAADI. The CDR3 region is CASIDRHPANYGYTF. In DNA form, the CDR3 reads TGCGCCAGCATTGACAGACACCCCGCTAACTATGGCTACACCTTC.

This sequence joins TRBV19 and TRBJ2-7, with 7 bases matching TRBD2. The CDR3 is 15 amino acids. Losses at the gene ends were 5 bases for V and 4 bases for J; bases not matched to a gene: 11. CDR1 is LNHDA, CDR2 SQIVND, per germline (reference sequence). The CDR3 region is CASSSQPGGGYEQYF. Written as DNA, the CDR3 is TGTGCCAGTAGTTCTCAGCCTGGGGGGGGATACGAGCAGTACTTC. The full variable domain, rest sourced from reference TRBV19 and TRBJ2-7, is DGGITQSPKYLFRKEGQNVTLSCEQNLNHDAMYWYRQDPGQGLRLIYYSQIVNDFQKGDIAEGYSVSREKKESFPLTVTSAQKNPTAFYLCASSSQPGGGYEQYFGPGTRLTVT.

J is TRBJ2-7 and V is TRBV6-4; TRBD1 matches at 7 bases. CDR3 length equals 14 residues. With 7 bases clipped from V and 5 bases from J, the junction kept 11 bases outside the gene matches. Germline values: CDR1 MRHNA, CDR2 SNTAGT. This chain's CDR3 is CASNRRQGDHEQYF. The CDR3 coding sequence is TGTGCCAGCAATCGCAGGCAGGGGGACCACGAGCAGTACTTC.

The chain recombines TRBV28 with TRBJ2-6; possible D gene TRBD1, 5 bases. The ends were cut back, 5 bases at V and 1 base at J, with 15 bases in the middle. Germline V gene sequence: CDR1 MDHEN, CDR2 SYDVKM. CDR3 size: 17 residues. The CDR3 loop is CASSVQGAISGANVLTF. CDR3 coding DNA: TGTGCCAGCAGTGTGCAGGGCGCGATATCTGGGGCCAACGTCCTGACTTTC.

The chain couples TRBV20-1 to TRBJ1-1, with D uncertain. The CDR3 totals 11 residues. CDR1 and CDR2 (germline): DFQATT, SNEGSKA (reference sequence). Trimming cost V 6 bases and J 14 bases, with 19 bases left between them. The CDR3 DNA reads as TGCAGTGCCTATCGGACTGTTGGAGGATTCTTT. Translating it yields CSAYRTVGGFF.

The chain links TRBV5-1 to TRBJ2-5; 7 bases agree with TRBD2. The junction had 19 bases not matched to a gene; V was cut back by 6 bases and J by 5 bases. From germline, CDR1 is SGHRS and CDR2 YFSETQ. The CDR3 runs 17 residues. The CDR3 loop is CASTARRSGALRETQYF. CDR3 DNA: TGCGCCAGCACCGCCCGCCGAAGCGGGGCTCTCCGGGAGACCCAGTACTTC.